The entry that follows covers one TCR beta chain sequence. Its antigen remains unknown. The V gene's germline CDR1 is LNHDA and CDR2 SQIVND (reference sequence). J was trimmed by 1 base and V by 4 bases; bases with no gene match: 9. This CDR3 is built from 19 residues. The repertoire was sequenced with immunoSEQ multiplex PCR; TCRdb's copy has only in-frame clones and lacks some. This sample has tens of thousands of clones, with roughly 85% found just once. The source of the sample is a study of T cell responses to AZD1222 COVID-19 vaccine. Pooled in the analysis were second doses at about 4 or about 12 weeks. Study-level points and caveats: Rises in breadth and depth of Spike-specific TCRs came after two AZD1222 doses. In a largely white British group with more females than males, clonal diversity was possibly underestimated. Unmutated variant regions are reportedly targeted by nearly half of spike-specific TCRs.

The sample was peripheral blood, taken 28 days after the second AZD1222 dose. The receptor comes from an adult who received the AZD1222 COVID-19 vaccine. V usage is TRBV19 and J usage is TRBJ2-5; TRBD2 agrees at 16 bases. This chain's CDR3 is CASSTTLGLAGGSQETQYF. For the CDR3, the DNA is TGTGCCAGTAGTACCACCCTGGGACTAGCGGGGGGGTCCCAAGAGACCCAGTACTTC.